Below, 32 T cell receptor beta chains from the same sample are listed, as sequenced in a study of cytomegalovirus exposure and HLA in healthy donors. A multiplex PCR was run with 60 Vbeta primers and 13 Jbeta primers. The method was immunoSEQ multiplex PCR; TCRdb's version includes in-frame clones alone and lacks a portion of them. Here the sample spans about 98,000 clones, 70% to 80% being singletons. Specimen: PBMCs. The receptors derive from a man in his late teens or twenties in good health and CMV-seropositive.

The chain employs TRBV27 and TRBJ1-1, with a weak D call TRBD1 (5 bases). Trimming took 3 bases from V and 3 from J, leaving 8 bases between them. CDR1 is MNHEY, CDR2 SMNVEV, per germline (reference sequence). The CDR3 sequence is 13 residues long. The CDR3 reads CASSLGEDTEAFF. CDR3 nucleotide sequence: TGTGCCAGCAGTTTGGGGGAGGACACTGAAGCTTTCTTT.

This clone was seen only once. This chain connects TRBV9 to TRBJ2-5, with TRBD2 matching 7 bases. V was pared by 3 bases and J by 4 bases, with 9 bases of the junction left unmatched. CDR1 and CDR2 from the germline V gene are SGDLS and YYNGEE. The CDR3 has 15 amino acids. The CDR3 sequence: CASSALLGGGETQYF. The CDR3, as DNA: TGTGCCAGCAGCGCGCTCCTTGGGGGGGGAGAGACCCAGTACTTC.

In DNA form, the CDR3 reads TGTGCCAGCAGTGAGAAGACGTCGGGGAGGGAGACCCAGTACTTC. Protein: CASSEKTSGRETQYF. This chain joins TRBV6-1 and TRBJ2-5, with D maybe TRBD2 (6 bases). Germline V gives CDR1 MNHNS, CDR2 SASEGT. V lost 3 bases, J lost 5 bases, and 16 bases lay in between. The CDR3 totals 15 residues.

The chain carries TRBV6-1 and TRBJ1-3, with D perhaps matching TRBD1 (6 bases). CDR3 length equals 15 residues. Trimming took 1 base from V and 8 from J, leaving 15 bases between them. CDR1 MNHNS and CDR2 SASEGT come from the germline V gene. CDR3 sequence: CASSEVTGNWDTIYF. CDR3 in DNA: TGTGCCAGCAGTGAAGTCACAGGGAACTGGGACACCATATATTTT.

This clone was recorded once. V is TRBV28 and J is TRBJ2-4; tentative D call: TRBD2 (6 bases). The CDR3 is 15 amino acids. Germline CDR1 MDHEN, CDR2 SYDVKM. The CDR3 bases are TGTGCTACAACGGGGGTCGGAATAGCCAAAAACATTCAGTACTTC. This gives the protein CATTGVGIAKNIQYF.

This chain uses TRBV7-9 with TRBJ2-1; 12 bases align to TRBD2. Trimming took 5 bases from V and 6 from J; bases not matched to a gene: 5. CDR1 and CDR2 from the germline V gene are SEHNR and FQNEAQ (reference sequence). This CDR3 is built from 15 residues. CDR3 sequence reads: CASSVSSGGANEQFF. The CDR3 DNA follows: TGTGCCAGCAGCGTATCTAGCGGGGGGGCCAATGAGCAGTTCTTC.

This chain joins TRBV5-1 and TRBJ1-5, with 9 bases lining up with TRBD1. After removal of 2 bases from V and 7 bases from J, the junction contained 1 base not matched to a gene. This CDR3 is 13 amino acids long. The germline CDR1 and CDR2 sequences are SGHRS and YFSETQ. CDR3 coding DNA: TGCGCCAGCAGCTTAGACAGGGGGCAGCCCCAGCATTTT. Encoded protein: CASSLDRGQPQHF.

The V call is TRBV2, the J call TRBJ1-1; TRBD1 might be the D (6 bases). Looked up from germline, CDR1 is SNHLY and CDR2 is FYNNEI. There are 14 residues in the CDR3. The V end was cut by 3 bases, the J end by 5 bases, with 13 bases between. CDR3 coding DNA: TGTGCCAGCAGTGAGGGGGAAAGGGGGACTGAAGCTTTCTTT. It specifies CASSEGERGTEAFF.

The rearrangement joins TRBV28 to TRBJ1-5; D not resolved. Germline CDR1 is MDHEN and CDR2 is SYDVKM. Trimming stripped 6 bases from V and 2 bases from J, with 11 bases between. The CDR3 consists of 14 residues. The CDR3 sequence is CASSHRSGNQPQHF. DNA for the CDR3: TGTGCCAGCAGCCACCGGAGTGGCAATCAGCCCCAGCATTTT.

The CDR3 nucleotides read TGTGCCAGCAGTCCTCGGGACAGCCCTTATGAAAAACTGTTTTTT. It encodes CASSPRDSPYEKLFF. This chain uses TRBV6-1 with TRBJ1-4; 7 bases are shared with TRBD1. The V and J ends lost 5 bases and 6 bases, in that order; junction bases with no gene match: 9. The CDR3 totals 15 residues. Germline-derived CDR1 and CDR2 are MNHNS and SASEGT.

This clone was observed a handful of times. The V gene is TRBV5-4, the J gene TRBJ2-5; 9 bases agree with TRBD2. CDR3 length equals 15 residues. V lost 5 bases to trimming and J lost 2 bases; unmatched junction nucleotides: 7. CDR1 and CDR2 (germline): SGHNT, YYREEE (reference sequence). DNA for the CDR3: TGTGCCAGCAGTCAAAGCGGGGGGCCTCAAGAGACCCAGTACTTC. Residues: CASSQSGGPQETQYF.

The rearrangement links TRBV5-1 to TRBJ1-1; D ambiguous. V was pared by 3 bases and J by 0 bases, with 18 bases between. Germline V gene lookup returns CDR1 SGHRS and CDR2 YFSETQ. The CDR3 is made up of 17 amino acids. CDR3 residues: CASSSILRTEMNTEAFF. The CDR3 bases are TGCGCCAGCAGCTCAATTTTAAGAACAGAAATGAACACTGAAGCTTTCTTT.

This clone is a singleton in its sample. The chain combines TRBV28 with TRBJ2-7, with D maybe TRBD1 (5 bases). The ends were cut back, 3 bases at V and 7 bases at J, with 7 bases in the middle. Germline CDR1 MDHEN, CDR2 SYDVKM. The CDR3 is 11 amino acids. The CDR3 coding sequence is TGTGCCAGCAGTTTGGGGCCAGAGCAGTACTTC. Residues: CASSLGPEQYF.

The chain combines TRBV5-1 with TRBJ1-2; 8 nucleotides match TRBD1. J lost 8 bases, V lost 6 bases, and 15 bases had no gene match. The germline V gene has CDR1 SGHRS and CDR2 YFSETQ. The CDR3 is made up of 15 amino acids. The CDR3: CASTWGGRGQEGYTF. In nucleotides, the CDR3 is TGCGCCAGCACCTGGGGCGGCAGGGGGCAGGAGGGCTACACCTTC.

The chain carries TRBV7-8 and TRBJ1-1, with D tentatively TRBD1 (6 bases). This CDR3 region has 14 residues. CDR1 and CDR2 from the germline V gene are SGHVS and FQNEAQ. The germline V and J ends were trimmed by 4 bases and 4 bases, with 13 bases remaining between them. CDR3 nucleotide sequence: TGTGCCAGCAGCTCTCGACAGGCCCCCACTGAAGCTTTCTTT. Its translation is CASSSRQAPTEAFF.

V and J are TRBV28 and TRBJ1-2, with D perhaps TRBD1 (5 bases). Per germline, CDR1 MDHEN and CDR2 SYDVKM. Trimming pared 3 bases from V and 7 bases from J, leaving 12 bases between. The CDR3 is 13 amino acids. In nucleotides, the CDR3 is TGTGCCAGCAGTTTCGGGGGAAAAGCTGGCTACACCTTC. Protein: CASSFGGKAGYTF.

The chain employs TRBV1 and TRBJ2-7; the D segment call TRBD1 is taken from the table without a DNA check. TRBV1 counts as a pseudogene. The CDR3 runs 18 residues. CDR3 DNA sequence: TGCACCAGCAGCCCTAACGCCAGTTCGGGACAGAGCTCCTACGAGCAGTACTTC. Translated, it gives CTSSPNASSGQSSYEQYF.

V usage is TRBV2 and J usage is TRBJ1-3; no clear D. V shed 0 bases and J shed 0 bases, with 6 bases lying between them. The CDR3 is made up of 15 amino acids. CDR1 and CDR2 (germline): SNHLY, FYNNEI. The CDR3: CASSEAAASGNTIYF. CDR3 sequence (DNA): TGTGCCAGCAGTGAAGCTGCGGCCTCTGGAAACACCATATATTTT. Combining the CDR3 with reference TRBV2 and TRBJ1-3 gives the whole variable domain EPEVTQTPSHQVTQMGQEVILRCVPISNHLYFYWYRQILGQKVEFLVSFYNNEISEKSEIFDDQFSVERPDGSNFTLKIRSTKLEDSAMYFCASSEAAASGNTIYFGEGSWLTVV.

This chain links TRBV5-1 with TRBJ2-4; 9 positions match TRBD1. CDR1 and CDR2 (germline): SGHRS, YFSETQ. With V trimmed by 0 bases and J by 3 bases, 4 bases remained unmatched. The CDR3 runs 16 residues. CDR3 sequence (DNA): TGCGCCAGCAGCTTGGGGACAGGGGAGGTCAAAAACATTCAGTACTTC. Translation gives CASSLGTGEVKNIQYF.

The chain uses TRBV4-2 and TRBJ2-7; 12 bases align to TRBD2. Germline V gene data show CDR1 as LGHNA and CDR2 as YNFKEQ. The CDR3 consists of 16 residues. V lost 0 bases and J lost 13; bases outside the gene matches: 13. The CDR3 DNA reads TGTGCCAGCAGCCAAGATGCCTCGACTAGCGGGGGAATTATTTACTTC. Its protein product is CASSQDASTSGGIIYF.

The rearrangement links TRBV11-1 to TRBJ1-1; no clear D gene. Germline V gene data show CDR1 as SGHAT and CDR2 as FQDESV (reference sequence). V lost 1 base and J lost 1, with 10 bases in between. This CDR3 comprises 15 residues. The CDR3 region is CASSLVGGKNTEAFF. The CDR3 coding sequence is TGTGCCAGCAGCTTAGTGGGAGGGAAGAACACTGAAGCTTTCTTT. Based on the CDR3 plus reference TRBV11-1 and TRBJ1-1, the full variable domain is EAEVAQSPRYKITEKSQAVAFWCDPISGHATLYWYRQILGQGPELLVQFQDESVVDDSQLPKDRFSAERLKGVDSTLKIQPAELGDSAMYLCASSLVGGKNTEAFFGQGTRLTVV.

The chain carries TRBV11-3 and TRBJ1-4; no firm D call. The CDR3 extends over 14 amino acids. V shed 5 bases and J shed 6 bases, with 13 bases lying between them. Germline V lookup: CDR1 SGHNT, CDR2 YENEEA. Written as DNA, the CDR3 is TGTGCCAGCAGCCCCGGTGGCGAGGATGAAAAACTGTTTTTT. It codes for CASSPGGEDEKLFF.

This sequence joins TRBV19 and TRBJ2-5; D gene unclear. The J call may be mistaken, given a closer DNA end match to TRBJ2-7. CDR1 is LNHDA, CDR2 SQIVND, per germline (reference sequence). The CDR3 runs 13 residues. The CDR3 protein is CASSIDLDYEQYF. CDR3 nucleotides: TGTGCCAGTAGTATAGATCTGGACTACGAGCAGTACTTC.

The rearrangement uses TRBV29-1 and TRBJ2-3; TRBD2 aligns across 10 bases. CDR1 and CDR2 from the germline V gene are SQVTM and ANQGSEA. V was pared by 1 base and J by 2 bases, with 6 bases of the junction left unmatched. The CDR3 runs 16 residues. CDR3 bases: TGCAGCGTTGAAGTGTCTAGCGGGGGAATCACAGATACGCAGTATTTT. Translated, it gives CSVEVSSGGITDTQYF.

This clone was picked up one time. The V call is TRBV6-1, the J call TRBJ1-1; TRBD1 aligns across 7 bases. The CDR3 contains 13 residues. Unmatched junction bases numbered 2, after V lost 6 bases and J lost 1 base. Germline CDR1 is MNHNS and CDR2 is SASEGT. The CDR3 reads CASSGTENTEAFF. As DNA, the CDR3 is TGTGCCAGCAGCGGGACAGAGAACACTGAAGCTTTCTTT.

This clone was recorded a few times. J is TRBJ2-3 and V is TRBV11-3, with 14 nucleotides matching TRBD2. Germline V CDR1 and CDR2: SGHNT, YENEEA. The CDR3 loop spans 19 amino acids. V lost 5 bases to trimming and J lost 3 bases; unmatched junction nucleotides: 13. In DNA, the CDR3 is TGTGCCAGCAGCAAGCGGACTAGCGGGGGGCTATGGGGGACAGATACGCAGTATTTT. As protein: CASSKRTSGGLWGTDTQYF. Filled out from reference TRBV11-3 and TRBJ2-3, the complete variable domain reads EAGVVQSPRYKIIEKKQPVAFWCNPISGHNTLYWYLQNLGQGPELLIRYENEEAVDDSQLPKDRFSAERLKGVDSTLKIQPAELGDSAVYLCASSKRTSGGLWGTDTQYFGPGTRLTVL.

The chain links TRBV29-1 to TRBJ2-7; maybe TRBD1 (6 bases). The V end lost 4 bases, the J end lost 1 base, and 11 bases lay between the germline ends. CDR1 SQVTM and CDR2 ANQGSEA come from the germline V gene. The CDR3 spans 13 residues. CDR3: CSVGRDISYEQYF. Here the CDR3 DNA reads TGCAGCGTTGGACGGGACATTTCCTACGAGCAGTACTTC.

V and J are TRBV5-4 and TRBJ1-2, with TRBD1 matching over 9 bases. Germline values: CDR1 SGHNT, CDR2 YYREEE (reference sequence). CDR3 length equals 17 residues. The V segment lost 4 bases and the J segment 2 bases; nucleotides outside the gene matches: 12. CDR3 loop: CASSPIRQGGGNYGYTF. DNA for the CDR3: TGTGCCAGCAGCCCTATTAGACAGGGGGGCGGGAACTATGGCTACACCTTC.

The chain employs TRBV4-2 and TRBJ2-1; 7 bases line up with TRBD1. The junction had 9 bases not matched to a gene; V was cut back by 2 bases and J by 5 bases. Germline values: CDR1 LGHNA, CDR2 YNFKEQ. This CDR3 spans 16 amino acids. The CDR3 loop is CASSQPRGQLDNEQFF. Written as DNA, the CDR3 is TGTGCCAGCAGCCAACCTCGGGGACAGTTGGACAATGAGCAGTTCTTC.

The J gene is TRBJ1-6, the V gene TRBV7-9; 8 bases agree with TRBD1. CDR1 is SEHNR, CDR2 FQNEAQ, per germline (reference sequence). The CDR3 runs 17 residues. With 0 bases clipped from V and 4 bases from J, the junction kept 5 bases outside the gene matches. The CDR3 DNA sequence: TGTGCCAGCAGCTTAGCGGTTGGGACAGGATATAATTCACCCCTCCACTTT. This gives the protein CASSLAVGTGYNSPLHF.

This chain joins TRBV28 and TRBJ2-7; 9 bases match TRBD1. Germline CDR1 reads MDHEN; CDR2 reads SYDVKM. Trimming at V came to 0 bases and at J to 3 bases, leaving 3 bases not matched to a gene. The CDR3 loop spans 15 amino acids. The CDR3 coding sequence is TGTGCCAGCAGTTTATGGACAGGGGGTATCTACGAGCAGTACTTC. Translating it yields CASSLWTGGIYEQYF.

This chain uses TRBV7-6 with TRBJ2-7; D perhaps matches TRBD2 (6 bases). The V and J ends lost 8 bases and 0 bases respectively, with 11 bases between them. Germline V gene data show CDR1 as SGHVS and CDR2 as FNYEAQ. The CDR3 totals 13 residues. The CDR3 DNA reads TGTGCCAGCGCCCCGGGGGTCTCCTACGAGCAGTACTTC. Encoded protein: CASAPGVSYEQYF.